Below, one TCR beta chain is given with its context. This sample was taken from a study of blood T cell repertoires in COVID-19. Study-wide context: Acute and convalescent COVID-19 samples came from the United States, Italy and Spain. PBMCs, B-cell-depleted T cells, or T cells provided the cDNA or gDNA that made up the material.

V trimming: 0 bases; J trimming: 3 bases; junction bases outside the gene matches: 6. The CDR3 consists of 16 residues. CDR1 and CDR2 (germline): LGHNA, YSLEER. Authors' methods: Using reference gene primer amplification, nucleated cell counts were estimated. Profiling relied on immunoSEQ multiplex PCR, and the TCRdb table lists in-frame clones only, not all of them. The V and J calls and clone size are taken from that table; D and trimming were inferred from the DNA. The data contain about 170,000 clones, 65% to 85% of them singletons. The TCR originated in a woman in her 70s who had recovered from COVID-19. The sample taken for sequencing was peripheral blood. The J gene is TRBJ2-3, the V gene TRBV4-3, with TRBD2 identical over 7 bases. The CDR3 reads CASSQDAGVRTDTQYF. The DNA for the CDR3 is TGCGCCAGCAGCCAAGATGCGGGAGTAAGAACAGATACGCAGTATTTT.